This is a list of T cell receptor beta chains from one sample in a study of cytomegalovirus exposure and HLA in healthy donors. The data were produced by immunoSEQ multiplex PCR, yet TCRdb's version contains in-frame clones alone and is incomplete. The sample lists about 190,000 clones, around 86% occurring once. The sequencing input was PBMCs. These receptors came from a man in his thirties or forties in good health and CMV-seronegative. The CDR3 runs from the conserved cysteine through the conserved F or W. D genes are given only for firm matches. Clone size, where shown, is once, few, many, or a class for clones that have expanded.

j_gene	abundance	d_gene	v_gene	CDR3nt	CDR3aa
TRBJ2-7	NA	NA	TRBV7-6	TGTGCCAGCAGCTTAGGGTCGGAGAGATACGAGCAGTACTTC	CASSLGSERYEQYF
TRBJ2-1	NA	NA	TRBV27	TGTGCCAGCAGTTTTCGAGTTTACAATGAGCAGTTCTTC	CASSFRVYNEQFF
TRBJ2-5	NA	NA	TRBV2	TGTGCCAGCGGCCTGACAGGCATCCAAGAGACCCAGTACTTC	CASGLTGIQETQYF
TRBJ2-3	NA	NA	TRBV6-1	TGTGCCAGCAGTGGAGGGTCCTCCACCGGCACAGATACGCAGTATTTT	CASSGGSSTGTDTQYF
TRBJ1-2	NA	NA	TRBV5-1	TGCGCCAGCAGCTTGGGGCAGAGCAGAGGGGGCTACACCTTC	CASSLGQSRGGYTF
TRBJ2-7	once	TRBD1	TRBV7-9	TGTGCCAGCAGCCCCGGGCAGGGGGCCTCGTACGAGCAGTACTTC	CASSPGQGASYEQYF
TRBJ2-5	NA	NA	TRBV14	TGTGCCAGCAGCCAAGAAGAGCACAGACCTTGGCAAGAGACCCAGTACTTC	CASSQEEHRPWQETQYF
TRBJ1-4	NA	NA	TRBV5-1	TGCGCCAGCAGCTTGGGGCGGAATAGTGAAAAACTGTTTTTT	CASSLGRNSEKLFF
TRBJ1-4	few	TRBD1	TRBV27	TGTGCCAGCAGGCTACAGGGGGCAGAGGAAAAACTGTTTTTT	CASRLQGAEEKLFF
TRBJ2-3	NA	NA	TRBV6-5	TGTGCCAGCAGTCGACAGGGCACAGATACGCAGTATTTT	CASSRQGTDTQYF
TRBJ1-6	NA	TRBD1	TRBV7-2	TGTGCCAGCAGCTTAGTAGGGACAGGGGTAGGAAATTCACCCCTCCACTTT	CASSLVGTGVGNSPLHF
TRBJ2-5	NA	TRBD2	TRBV11-1	TGTGCCAGCAGCTTCCAAGCGGGGGGACTCGAGACCCAGTACTTC	CASSFQAGGLETQYF
TRBJ1-1	NA	NA	TRBV5-1	TGCGCCAGCAGCTGGGACAACTTGAACACTGAAGCTTTCTTT	CASSWDNLNTEAFF
TRBJ2-2	NA	TRBD1	TRBV7-6	TGTGCCAGCAGACCCGGGACAGAGAACACCGGGGAGCTGTTTTTT	CASRPGTENTGELFF
TRBJ2-7	NA	TRBD2	TRBV7-9	TGTGCCAGCAGGCCCACTAGCGACCCCTACGAGCAGTACTTC	CASRPTSDPYEQYF
TRBJ2-1	few	TRBD2	TRBV5-4	TGTGCCAGCAGCACGGGGGGGGACTCCCGCCTGCCTACGTACAATGAGCAGTTCTTC	CASSTGGDSRLPTYNEQFF
TRBJ2-1	NA	NA	TRBV27	TGTGCCAGCAGTATTGGGGGGAGCTCCTACAATGAGCAGTTCTTC	CASSIGGSSYNEQFF
TRBJ2-3	NA	TRBD1	TRBV29-1	TGCAGCGGGGAGACAGGGGGGAAGTATTTT	CSGETGGKYF
TRBJ2-7	NA	TRBD1	TRBV7-9	TGTGCCAGCAGCTTAGCAGGGGGCGGCTACGAGCAGTACTTC	CASSLAGGGYEQYF
TRBJ2-7	few	TRBD1	TRBV4-3	TGCGCCAGCAGCCTCGGTCTGGGACAGGGCTACGAGCAGTACTTC	CASSLGLGQGYEQYF
TRBJ2-5	NA	NA	TRBV6-1	TGTGCCAGCAGTGAAAGGGTAGCGGCGGAGCAGTACTTC	CASSERVAAEQYF
TRBJ2-3	NA	TRBD1	TRBV19	TGTGCCAGTAGTAACACAGGGGGTTACGCAGATACGCAGTATTTT	CASSNTGGYADTQYF
TRBJ2-6	NA	NA	TRBV5-1	TGCGCCAGCAGCTTGGGTCAGATCTCTGGGGCCAACGGCCTGACTTTC	CASSLGQISGANGLTF
TRBJ2-7	NA	NA	TRBV11-2	TGTGCCAGCAGCTTAGCCAGCTACGAGCAGTACTTC	CASSLASYEQYF
TRBJ2-6	NA	TRBD2	TRBV28	TGTGCCAGCAGAAAGGCGGGGGCTGGGGCCAACGTCCTGACTTTC	CASRKAGAGANVLTF
TRBJ2-7	NA	TRBD2	TRBV4-2	TGTGCCAGCACCGAGCGGGGGGGAAACTACGAGCAGTACTTC	CASTERGGNYEQYF
TRBJ2-1	few	TRBD2	TRBV5-1	TGCGCCAGCAGCCCACTAGCGGGGAGCTCCTACAATGAGCAGTTCTTC	CASSPLAGSSYNEQFF
TRBJ2-3	NA	NA	TRBV11-3	TGTGCCAGCAGCTTAGTATCAGGGTATGGCACAGATACGCAGTATTTT	CASSLVSGYGTDTQYF
TRBJ2-1	NA	TRBD2	TRBV6-1	TGTGCCAGCAGTACTTTAGCGGGGGCGGGTAATGAGCAGTTCTTC	CASSTLAGAGNEQFF
TRBJ1-2	once	TRBD1	TRBV9	TGTGCCAGCAGCTTCTCGCCAGGGGGCCAGAGTGGCTACACCTTC	CASSFSPGGQSGYTF
TRBJ1-1	once	NA	TRBV11-2	TGTGCCAGCAGCTTCGAGCTGAACACTGAAGCTTTCTTT	CASSFELNTEAFF
TRBJ2-1	NA	TRBD2	TRBV15	TGTGCCACCAGCAGACTAGCGGGAGAGGGCAATGAGCAGTTCTTC	CATSRLAGEGNEQFF
TRBJ1-2	NA	TRBD1	TRBV27	TGTGCCAGCAGGTGGGGACAGGGGTATGGCTACACCTTC	CASRWGQGYGYTF
TRBJ2-1	NA	TRBD2	TRBV28	TGTGCCAGCAGTTTAGGGTTCGCTAGCGGATACAATGAGCAGTTCTTC	CASSLGFASGYNEQFF
TRBJ2-1	NA	NA	TRBV7-9	TGTTCCAGCAGCTTCACTGGAGGGGGCGATGAGCAGTTCTTC	CSSSFTGGGDEQFF
TRBJ2-7	few	NA	TRBV11-2	TGTGCCAGCAGCCCCACGGTCGGGGTGGCCTACGAGCAGTACTTC	CASSPTVGVAYEQYF